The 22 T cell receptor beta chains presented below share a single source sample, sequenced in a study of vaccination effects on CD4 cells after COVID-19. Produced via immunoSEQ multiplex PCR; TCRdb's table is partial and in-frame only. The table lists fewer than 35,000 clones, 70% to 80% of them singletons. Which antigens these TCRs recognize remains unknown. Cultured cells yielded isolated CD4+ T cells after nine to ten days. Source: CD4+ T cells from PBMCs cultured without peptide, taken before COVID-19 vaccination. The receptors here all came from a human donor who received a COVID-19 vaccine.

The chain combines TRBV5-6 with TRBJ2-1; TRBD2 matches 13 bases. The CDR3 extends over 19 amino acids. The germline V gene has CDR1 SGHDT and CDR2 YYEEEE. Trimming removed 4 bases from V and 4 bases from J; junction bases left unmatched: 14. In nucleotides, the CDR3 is TGTGCCAGCAGCGAACTAGTAGGACTAGCGGGAGAGAGGTACAATGAGCAGTTCTTC. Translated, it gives CASSELVGLAGERYNEQFF.

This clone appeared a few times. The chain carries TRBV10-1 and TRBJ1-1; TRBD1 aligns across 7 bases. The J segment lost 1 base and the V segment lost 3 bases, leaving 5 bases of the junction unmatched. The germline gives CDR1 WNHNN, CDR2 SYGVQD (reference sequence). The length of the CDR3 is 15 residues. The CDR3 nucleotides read TGCGCCAGCAGTGACTCCCCAGGGGGGAACACTGAAGCTTTCTTT. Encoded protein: CASSDSPGGNTEAFF.

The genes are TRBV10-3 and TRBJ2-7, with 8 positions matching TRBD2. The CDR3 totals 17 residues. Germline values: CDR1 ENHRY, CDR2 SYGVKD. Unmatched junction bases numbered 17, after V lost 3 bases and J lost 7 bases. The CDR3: CAISDGRGGVGLGEQYF. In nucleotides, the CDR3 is TGTGCCATCAGTGACGGCCGGGGGGGTGTTGGTTTAGGAGAGCAGTACTTC.

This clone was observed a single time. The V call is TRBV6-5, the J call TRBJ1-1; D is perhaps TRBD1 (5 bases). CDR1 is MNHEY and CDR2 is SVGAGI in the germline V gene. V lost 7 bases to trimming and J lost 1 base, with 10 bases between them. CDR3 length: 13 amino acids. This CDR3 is CASKTGQNTEAFF. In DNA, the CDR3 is TGTGCCAGCAAAACAGGACAGAACACTGAAGCTTTCTTT.

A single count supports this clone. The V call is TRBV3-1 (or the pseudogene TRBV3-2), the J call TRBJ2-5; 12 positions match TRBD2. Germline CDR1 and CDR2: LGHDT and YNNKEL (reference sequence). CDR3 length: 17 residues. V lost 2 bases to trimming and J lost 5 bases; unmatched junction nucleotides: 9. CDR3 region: CASSQLKLAGGRETQYF. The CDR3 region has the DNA TGTGCCAGCAGCCAATTAAAACTAGCGGGGGGCAGGGAGACCCAGTACTTC.

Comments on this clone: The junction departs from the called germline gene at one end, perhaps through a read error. The CDR3 region has the DNA TGTGCCAGCAATTACCGGGGGCTTTCCACGGAAGCTTTCTTT. Amino acid sequence: CASNYRGLSTEAFF. The gene calls are TRBV6-5 and TRBJ1-1; tentative D call: TRBD1 (6 bases). The germline gives CDR1 MNHEY, CDR2 SVGAGI. CDR3 length: 14 residues.

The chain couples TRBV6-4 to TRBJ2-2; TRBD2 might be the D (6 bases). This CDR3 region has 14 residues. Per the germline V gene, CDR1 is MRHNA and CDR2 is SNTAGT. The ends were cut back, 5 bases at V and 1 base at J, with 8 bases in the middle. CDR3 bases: TGTGCCAGCAGTCTAGCGTTGAACACCGGGGAGCTGTTTTTT. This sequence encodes CASSLALNTGELFF.

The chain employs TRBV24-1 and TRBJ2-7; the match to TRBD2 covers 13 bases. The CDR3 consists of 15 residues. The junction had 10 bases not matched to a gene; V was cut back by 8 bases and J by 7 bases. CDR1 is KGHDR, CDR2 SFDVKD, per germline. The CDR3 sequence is CATTRLAGGFCEQYF. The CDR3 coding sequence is TGTGCCACCACCAGACTAGCGGGAGGCTTCTGTGAGCAGTACTTC.

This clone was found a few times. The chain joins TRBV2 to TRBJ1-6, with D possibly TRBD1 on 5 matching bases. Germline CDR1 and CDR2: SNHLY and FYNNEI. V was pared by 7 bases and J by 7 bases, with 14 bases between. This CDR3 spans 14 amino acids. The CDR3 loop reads CASMGRAVNSPLHF. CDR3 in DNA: TGTGCCAGCATGGGCAGGGCAGTCAATTCACCCCTCCACTTT.

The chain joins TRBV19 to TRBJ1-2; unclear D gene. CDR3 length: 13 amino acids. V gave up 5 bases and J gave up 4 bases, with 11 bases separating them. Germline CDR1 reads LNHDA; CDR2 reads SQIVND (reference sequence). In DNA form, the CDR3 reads TGTGCCAGTAGTTCACAGCTCCGCTATGGCTACACCTTC. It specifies CASSSQLRYGYTF.

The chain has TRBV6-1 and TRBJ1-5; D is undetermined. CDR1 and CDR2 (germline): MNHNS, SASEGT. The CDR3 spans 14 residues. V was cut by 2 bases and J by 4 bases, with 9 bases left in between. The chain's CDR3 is CASSETVQNQPQHF. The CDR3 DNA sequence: TGTGCCAGCAGTGAAACAGTCCAGAATCAGCCCCAGCATTTT.

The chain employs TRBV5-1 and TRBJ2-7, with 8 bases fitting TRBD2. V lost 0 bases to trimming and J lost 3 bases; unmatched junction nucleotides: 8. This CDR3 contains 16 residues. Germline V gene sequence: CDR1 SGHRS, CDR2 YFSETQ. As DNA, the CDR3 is TGCGCCAGCAGCTTGGGAGGGACTAGTAGTCACTACGAGCAGTACTTC. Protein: CASSLGGTSSHYEQYF. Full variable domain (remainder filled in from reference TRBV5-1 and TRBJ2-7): KAGVTQTPRYLIKTRGQQVTLSCSPISGHRSVSWYQQTPGQGLQFLFEYFSETQRNKGNFPGRFSGRQFSNSRSEMNVSTLELGDSALYLCASSLGGTSSHYEQYFGPGTRLTVT.

The CDR3 loop is CASSGPGQGSGSNQPQHF. Written as DNA, the CDR3 is TGTGCCAGCAGTGGGCCGGGACAGGGGAGTGGGAGCAATCAGCCCCAGCATTTT. The chain is built from TRBV25-1 and TRBJ1-5, with TRBD1 identical over 10 bases. This CDR3 spans 18 amino acids. Losses at the gene ends were 4 bases for V and 1 base for J; bases not matched to a gene: 10. From germline, CDR1 is MGHDK and CDR2 SYGVNS.

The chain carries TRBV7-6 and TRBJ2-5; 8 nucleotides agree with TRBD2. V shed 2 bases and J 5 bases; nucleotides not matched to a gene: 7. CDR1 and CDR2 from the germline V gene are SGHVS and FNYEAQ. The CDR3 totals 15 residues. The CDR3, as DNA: TGTGCCAGCAGCTTATTGGCGGGGGGCGGGGAGACCCAGTACTTC. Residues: CASSLLAGGGETQYF. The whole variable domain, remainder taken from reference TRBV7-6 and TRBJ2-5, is GAGVSQSPRYKVTKRGQDVALRCDPISGHVSLYWYRQALGQGPEFLTYFNYEAQQDKSGLPNDRFSAERPEGSISTLTIQRTEQRDSAMYRCASSLLAGGGETQYFGPGTRLLVL.

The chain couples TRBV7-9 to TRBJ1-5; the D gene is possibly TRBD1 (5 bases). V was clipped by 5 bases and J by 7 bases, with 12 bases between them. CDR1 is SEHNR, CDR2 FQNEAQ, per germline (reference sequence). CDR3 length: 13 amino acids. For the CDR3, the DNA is TGTGCCAGCAGCCGGGGCGCGACCCAGCCCCAGCATTTT. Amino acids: CASSRGATQPQHF.

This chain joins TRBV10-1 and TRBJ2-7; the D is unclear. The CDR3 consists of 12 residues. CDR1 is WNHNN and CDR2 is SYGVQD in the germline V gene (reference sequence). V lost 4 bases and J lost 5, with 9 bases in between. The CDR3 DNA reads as TGCGCCAGCAGTGGTCCCGGTAACGAGCAGTACTTC. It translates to CASSGPGNEQYF.

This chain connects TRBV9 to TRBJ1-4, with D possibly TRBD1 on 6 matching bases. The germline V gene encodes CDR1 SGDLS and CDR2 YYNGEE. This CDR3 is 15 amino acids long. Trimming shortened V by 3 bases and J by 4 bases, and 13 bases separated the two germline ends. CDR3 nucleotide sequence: TGTGCCAGCAGCGCGCAGGCAGGGGTTAATGAAAAACTGTTTTTT. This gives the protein CASSAQAGVNEKLFF.

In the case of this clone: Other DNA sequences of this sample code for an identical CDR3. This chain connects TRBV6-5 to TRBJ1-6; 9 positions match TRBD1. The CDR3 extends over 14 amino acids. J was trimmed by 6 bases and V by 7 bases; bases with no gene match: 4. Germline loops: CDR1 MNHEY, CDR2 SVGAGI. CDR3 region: CASTPGQGNSPLHF. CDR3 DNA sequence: TGTGCCAGCACCCCGGGACAGGGTAATTCACCCCTCCACTTT.

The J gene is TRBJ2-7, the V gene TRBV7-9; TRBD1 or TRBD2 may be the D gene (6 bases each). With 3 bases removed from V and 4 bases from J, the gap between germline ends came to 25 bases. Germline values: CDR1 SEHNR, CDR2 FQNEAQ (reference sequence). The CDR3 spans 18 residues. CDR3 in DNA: TGTGCCAGCAGCTTCGAGGGGGGTGATCCGGGACATCAATACGAGCAGTACTTC. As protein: CASSFEGGDPGHQYEQYF.

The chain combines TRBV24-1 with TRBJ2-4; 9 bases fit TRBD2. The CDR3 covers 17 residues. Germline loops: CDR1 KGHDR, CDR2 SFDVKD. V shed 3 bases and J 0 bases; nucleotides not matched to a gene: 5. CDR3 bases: TGTGCCACCAGTGATGCGGGAGGGTCACTAGCCAAAAACATTCAGTACTTC. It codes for CATSDAGGSLAKNIQYF.

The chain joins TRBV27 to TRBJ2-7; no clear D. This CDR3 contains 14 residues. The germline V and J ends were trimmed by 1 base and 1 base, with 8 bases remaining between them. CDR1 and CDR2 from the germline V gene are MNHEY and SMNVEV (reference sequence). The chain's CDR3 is CASSLFQASYEQYF. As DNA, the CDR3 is TGTGCCAGCAGTTTATTTCAGGCGTCCTACGAGCAGTACTTC.

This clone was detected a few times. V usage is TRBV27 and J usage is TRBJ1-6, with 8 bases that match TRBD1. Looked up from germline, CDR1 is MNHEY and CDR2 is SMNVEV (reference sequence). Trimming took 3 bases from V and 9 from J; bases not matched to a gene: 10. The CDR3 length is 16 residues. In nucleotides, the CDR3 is TGTGCCAGCAGTTTTGCCGGGACAGGTCGGCTTTCACCCCTCCACTTT. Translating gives CASSFAGTGRLSPLHF.